The 8 T cell receptor beta chains below all came from one sample that was sequenced in a study of blood T cells in healthy people across ages. Then a second PCR, running about 6 to 12 cycles, was carried out with a sample-barcoded 5' primer and a J-beta primer mix. Each CDR3 protein is one row after TCRdb ran MiXCR on the 5' RACE reads. Of some 1,800,000 distinct CDR3 sequences in the sample, roughly two fifths were seen once. The sample consisted of blood. These receptors all stem from a human donor in good health.

J is TRBJ2-2 and V is TRBV15; D gene unclear. The CDR3 has 12 amino acids. The V and J ends lost 9 bases and 7 bases respectively, with 12 bases between them. Germline V gene sequence: CDR1 LNHNV, CDR2 YYDKDF (reference sequence). This CDR3 reads CATEGVVGELFF. The CDR3 DNA reads as TGTGCCACGGAAGGAGTGGTCGGGGAGCTGTTTTTT.

The chain links TRBV28 to TRBJ1-5; possibly TRBD1 for D (5 bases). The length of the CDR3 is 13 residues. Germline loops: CDR1 MDHEN, CDR2 SYDVKM. The V and J ends lost 8 bases and 6 bases respectively, with 14 bases between them. CDR3 amino acids: CASGSQGVQPQHF. As DNA, the CDR3 is TGTGCCAGCGGGTCACAAGGGGTTCAGCCCCAGCATTTT.

This clonotype came up a few times. The V gene is TRBV7-8, the J gene TRBJ2-7; TRBD2 is a possible D gene (5 bases). Germline-derived CDR1 and CDR2 are SGHVS and FQNEAQ. This CDR3 region has 15 residues. Trimming pared 1 base from V and 0 bases from J, leaving 10 bases between. DNA for the CDR3: TGTGCCAGCAGCTTAGGGGTAGGGAGCTCCTACGAGCAGTACTTC. Amino acids: CASSLGVGSSYEQYF.

The table lists this clonotype with a count of one. This chain joins TRBV12-3 or TRBV12-4 and TRBJ1-2; D remains unclear. Deletions cut 5 bases from V and 1 base from J, with 11 bases between. This CDR3 spans 14 amino acids. This chain's CDR3 is CASSQRRINYGYTF. For the CDR3, the DNA is TGTGCCAGCAGTCAAAGACGGATTAACTATGGCTACACCTTC.

CDR3 DNA sequence: TGTGCCAGCAGCTTCGCGTCGCAGACATTCGCTTTCTTT. This gives the protein CASSFASQTFAFF. The chain couples TRBV11-2 to TRBJ1-1; D is unresolved. There are 13 residues in the CDR3. The germline V gene encodes CDR1 SGHAT and CDR2 FQNNGV. The V and J ends lost 3 bases and 11 bases respectively, with 16 bases between them.

This clonotype was detected once. The V call is TRBV30, the J call TRBJ2-3, with 8 bases matching TRBD2. Germline CDR1 reads GTSNPN; CDR2 reads SVGIG (reference sequence). With 4 bases clipped from V and 4 bases from J, the junction kept 4 bases outside the gene matches. The CDR3 covers 13 residues. In nucleotides, the CDR3 is TGTGCCTGGAACGGGGGGGCCCCAGATACGCAGTATTTT. This sequence encodes CAWNGGAPDTQYF.

The V gene is TRBV29-1, the J gene TRBJ2-3; the match to TRBD2 covers 10 bases. This CDR3 comprises 15 residues. From germline, CDR1 is SQVTM and CDR2 ANQGSEA. V gave up 3 bases and J gave up 4 bases; unmatched junction bases: 7. The CDR3 here is CSVDGTSEGADTQYF. The CDR3 DNA reads TGCAGCGTTGACGGGACTAGCGAAGGGGCAGATACGCAGTATTTT.

The chain is built from TRBV15 and TRBJ1-1; D gene uncertain. Germline V lookup: CDR1 LNHNV, CDR2 YYDKDF (reference sequence). Trimming left V 0 bases short and J 7 bases short, with 12 bases between. The length of the CDR3 is 14 residues. The CDR3 region is CATSRDSGQVEAFF. The CDR3 DNA reads TGTGCCACCAGCAGAGATTCCGGTCAGGTTGAAGCTTTCTTT.